The entry below describes one TCR beta chain. Those who participated ranged in age from roughly 18 to 89 years and resided in 24 US areas. Up to 2 weeks before entering the study, exposed participants had met a COVID-19 case. TCRdb's table, derived via immunoSEQ multiplex PCR, lists solely in-frame clones and lacks some. The profile shows fewer than 350,000 clones, roughly 90% of them singletons. Looked up from germline, CDR1 is SNHLY and CDR2 is FYNNEI. This CDR3 is built from 12 residues. Trimming cost V 7 bases and J 3 bases, with 8 bases left between them. The source of the sample is a study of blood T cell repertoires in COVID-19. Study information: The study drew acute and convalescent COVID-19 samples from the United States, Italy and Spain.

The origin of this receptor is a middle-aged man who had been exposed to COVID-19. The sample taken for sequencing was PBMCs or T cells enriched from blood (not recorded which). The rearrangement links TRBV2 to TRBJ2-3, with a possible D match to TRBD1 (5 bases). The CDR3 reads CASTGRTDTQYF. The CDR3 DNA is TGTGCCAGCACAGGGCGGACAGATACGCAGTATTTT.